The entry below gives a single TCR beta chain sequence along with its context. The target antigen is unknown. The junction departs from the called germline gene at one end, perhaps through a read error. The data were obtained in a study of T cell repertoires in cytomegalovirus infection. Study in general: HLA-B-restricted CMV epitopes that are well studied, plus recently identified HLA-C-restricted ones, were used by the study. Matching HLA type, along with CMV infection, was indicated by public TCR beta signatures.

Per the germline V gene, CDR1 is SGHTA and CDR2 is FQGNSA. This CDR3 has 15 residues. MiXCR, run by TCRdb on the reads, gives a single entry per CDR3 protein. This repertoire shows hundreds of thousands of distinct CDR3 sequences, around a third found once; its top ten account for roughly 15%. General study findings and limits: It was HLA-C-restricted CMV-specific TCR beta clonotypes that dominated the response ex vivo.

This clonotype was obtained from a human donor in good health (CMV status not recorded). Some clones in this sample may be carry-over from other donors' samples. V usage is TRBV7-2 and J usage is TRBJ1-5; tentative D call: TRBD1 (6 bases). The starting material was cultured PBMCs, obtained from culture after CMV antigen stimulation. The CDR3 sequence: CASSLSGRGAQPQQF. In nucleotides, the CDR3 is TGTGCCAGCAGCTTATCGGGGCGGGGGGCGCAGCCCCAGCAGTTT.